This T cell receptor (beta chain) was captured by sequencing in a study of blood T cell repertoires in COVID-19. About the research overall: Sites in the United States, Italy and Spain provided acute and convalescent COVID-19 samples. PBMCs, B-cell-depleted T cells, or T cells provided the cDNA or gDNA that made up the material.

In the authors' methods: Using reference gene primer amplification, nucleated cell counts were estimated. TCRdb's copy holds only in-frame clones and misses some; the assay was immunoSEQ multiplex PCR. For V, J and clone size, that table is used; D and trimming come from the DNA. The sample has 200,000 to 250,000 clones, 84% seen once. Only a few counts were recorded for this clone. This sequence originates from a woman in her forties or fifties with active or convalescent COVID-19. The specimen sequenced was peripheral blood.

The CDR3 nucleotides read TGTGCCAGCAGTACAAGGGGGAACACTGAAGCTTTCTTT. It specifies CASSTRGNTEAFF. The chain combines TRBV12-3 or TRBV12-4 with TRBJ1-1, with D possibly TRBD1 on 5 matching bases. V was pared by 5 bases and J by 1 base, with 8 bases between. This CDR3 comprises 13 residues.